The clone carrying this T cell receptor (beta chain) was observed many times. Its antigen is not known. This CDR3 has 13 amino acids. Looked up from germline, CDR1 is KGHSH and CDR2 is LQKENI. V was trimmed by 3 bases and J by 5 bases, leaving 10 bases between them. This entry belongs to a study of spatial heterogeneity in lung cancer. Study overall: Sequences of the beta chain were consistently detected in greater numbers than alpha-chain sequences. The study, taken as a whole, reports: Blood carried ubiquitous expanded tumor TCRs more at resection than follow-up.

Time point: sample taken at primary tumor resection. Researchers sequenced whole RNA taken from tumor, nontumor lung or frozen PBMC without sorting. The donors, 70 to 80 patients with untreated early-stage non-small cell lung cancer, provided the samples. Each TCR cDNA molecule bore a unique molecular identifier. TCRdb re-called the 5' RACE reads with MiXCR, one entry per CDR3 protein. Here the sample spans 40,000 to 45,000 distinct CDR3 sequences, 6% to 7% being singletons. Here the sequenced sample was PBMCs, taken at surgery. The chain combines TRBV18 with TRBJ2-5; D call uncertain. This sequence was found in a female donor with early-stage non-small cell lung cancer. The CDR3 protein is CASSPSPRETQYF. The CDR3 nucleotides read TGTGCCAGCTCACCCTCCCCGAGGGAGACCCAGTACTTC.